This T cell receptor beta chain was retrieved from a study of blood T cells in healthy people across ages (dated by TCRdb to between 2015 and 2017). Broadly, across the study: Template switching captured roughly one uniquely barcoded TCR beta cDNA molecule per two T cells in model experiments. The study analyzed two additional independent replicas of 1 million unique cDNA reads from the same blood draw for two donors, one aged 18 to 29 and one aged 80 or older. To avoid experimental bias, donors of different ages were spread randomly across the sequencing lanes. The study measured age-related changes in TCR beta repertoire diversity using deep sequencing normalized with unique cDNA molecular identifiers. Four age groups were formed from the donors: young (average roughly 15 years), middle-aged (approximately 39), aged (more than 55) and long-lived (about 75). General conclusions and limits of the study: There was a strong correlation between observed TCR beta diversity and the percentage of naive T cells measured by flow cytometry. Because donor CMV infection status was unknown, age-related changes in expanded clonotypes were potentially confounded. Observed TCR beta diversity per million T cells fell roughly linearly with age, and a significant reduction was already apparent by age around 39. The long-lived group showed more naive CD4+ T cells, fewer expanded clones and increased TCR diversity than the aged group, suggesting age selection. Since profiling was done on bulk unsorted PBMCs, naive and antigen-experienced compartments could not be conclusively compared. Estimates of total diversity based on one million sequenced T cells were regarded as lower bounds and as underestimates.

Library preparation used 5' RACE. Sequencing was performed on an Illumina HiSeq 2500. The second PCR ran for about 6 to 12 cycles and used a J-beta primer mix along with a sample-barcoded 5' primer. Each TCR beta cDNA molecule received a unique molecular identifier from a template-switch 5' adaptor carrying 12 random nucleotides. At least 3 million CDR3-containing paired-end reads were obtained from each sample. The Mint cDNA synthesis kit, primed by a TRBC-specific oligonucleotide, was used to synthesize first-strand cDNA from all RNA. Following uracil-DNA glycosylase treatment, all cDNA underwent a first 18-cycle PCR with the universal primers M1SS and BC2_uni_R. The original methods were these. For normalization, 1 million high-quality reads were randomly selected from each sample, with every read carrying a distinct molecular identifier. Instead of being binned into consensus sequences, reads that shared molecular identifiers were thrown out. CDR3 identification, clonotype clustering and error correction used MiTCR with a Q25 quality threshold and the strictest error-elimination algorithm. A nonparametric unseen species model with Euler transformation was used to estimate a lower bound on total TCR beta diversity. TCRdb itself trimmed the public reads at Q25 with fastp, ran MiXCR and retained productive beta chains. Rows with a matching CDR3 protein are joined into one entry that keeps the most common DNA and genes. The authors' filters were not applied to this entry. The sample table records 1.5 million or so distinct CDR3 sequences; approximately 39% of these occur just once. Less than 5% of the sample rests with the top ten.

This clonotype was detected a few times. It has no known antigen specificity. No much larger clonotype is one base removed from it; base qualities were not supplied. V is pared back by 2 bases and J by 0 bases, with 15 bases lying between the germline termini. From the germline V gene, CDR1 is SGDLS and CDR2 is YYNGEE. The CDR3 starts with the cysteine, ends with the phenylalanine, and has 18 residues. Just CDR3 DNA is preserved here, 54 bases in frame from base 1. Donors were a few dozen systemically healthy Caucasian individuals from Russia aged roughly 6 to 90 years. Around 10 milliliters of peripheral blood were collected from each donor into EDTA-treated Vacutainer tubes. Ficoll-Paque density-gradient centrifugation was used to isolate PBMCs, with at least 6.5 million obtained per sample. Total RNA was extracted from PBMCs with Trizol reagent, with at least 6 micrograms obtained per sample. Naive CD45RAhigh/CD27high T cell percentages were measured by flow cytometry on a PBMC aliquot from every donor.

Rearrangement joined TRBV9 to TRBJ1-6; confidence is insufficient to name the D gene. This TCR derives from a woman under 30 in good health. The sample taken for sequencing was blood. The CDR3 reads as follows: CASSVSLQHSSYNSPLHF. The DNA sequence is TGTGCCAGCAGCGTCAGCCTTCAACATAGCTCCTATAATTCACCCCTCCACTTT. Supplemented by the reference TRBV9 and TRBJ1-6 proteins around the CDR3, the complete variable domain is DSGVTQTPKHLITATGQRVTLRCSPRSGDLSVYWYQQSLDQGLQFLIQYYNGEERAKGNILERFSAQQFPDLHSELNLSSLELGDSALYFCASSVSLQHSSYNSPLHFGNGTRLTVT.